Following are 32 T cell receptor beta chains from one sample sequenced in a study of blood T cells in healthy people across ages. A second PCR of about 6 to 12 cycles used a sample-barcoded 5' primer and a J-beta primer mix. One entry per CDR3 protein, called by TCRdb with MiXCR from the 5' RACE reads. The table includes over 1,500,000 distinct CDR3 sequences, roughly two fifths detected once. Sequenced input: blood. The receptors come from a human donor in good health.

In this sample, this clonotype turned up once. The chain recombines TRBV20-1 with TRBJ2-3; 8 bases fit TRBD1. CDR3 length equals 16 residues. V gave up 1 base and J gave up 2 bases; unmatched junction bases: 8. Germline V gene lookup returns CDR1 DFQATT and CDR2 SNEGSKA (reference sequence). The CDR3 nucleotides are TGCAGTGCTAGAGGTGGGACAGGAGACTTCACAGATACGCAGTATTTT. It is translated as CSARGGTGDFTDTQYF.

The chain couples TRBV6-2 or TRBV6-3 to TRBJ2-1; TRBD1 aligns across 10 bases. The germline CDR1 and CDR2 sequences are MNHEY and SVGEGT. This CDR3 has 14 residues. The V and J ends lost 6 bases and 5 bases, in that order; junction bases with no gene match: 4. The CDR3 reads CASRGGQGHNEQFF. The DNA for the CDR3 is TGTGCCAGCAGAGGGGGACAGGGGCACAATGAGCAGTTCTTC.

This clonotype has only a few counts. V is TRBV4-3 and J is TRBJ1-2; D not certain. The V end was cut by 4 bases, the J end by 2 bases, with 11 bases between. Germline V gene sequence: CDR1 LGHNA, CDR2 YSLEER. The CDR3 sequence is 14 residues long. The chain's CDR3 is CASSLRHSNYGYTF. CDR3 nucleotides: TGCGCCAGCAGCCTCCGACACTCCAACTATGGCTACACCTTC.

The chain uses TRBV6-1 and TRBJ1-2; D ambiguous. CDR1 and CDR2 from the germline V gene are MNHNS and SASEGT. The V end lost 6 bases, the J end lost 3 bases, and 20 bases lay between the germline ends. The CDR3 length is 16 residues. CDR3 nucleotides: TGTGCCAGCAGCCCCATCGGTTGGGGTAAGGACTATGGCTACACCTTC. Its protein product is CASSPIGWGKDYGYTF.

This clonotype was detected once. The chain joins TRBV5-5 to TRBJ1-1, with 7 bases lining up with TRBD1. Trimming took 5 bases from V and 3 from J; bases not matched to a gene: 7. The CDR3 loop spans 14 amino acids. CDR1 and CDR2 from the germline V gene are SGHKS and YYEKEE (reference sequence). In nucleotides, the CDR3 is TGTGCCAGCAGGCCCCAGACAGGGTACACTGAAGCTTTCTTT. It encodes CASRPQTGYTEAFF.

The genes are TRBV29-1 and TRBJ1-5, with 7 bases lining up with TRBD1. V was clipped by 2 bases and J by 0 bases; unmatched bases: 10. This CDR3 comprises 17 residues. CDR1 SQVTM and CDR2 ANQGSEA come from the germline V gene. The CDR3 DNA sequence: TGCAGCGTTGAAAACAGGGGAAGATTCTATAGCAATCAGCCCCAGCATTTT. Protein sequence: CSVENRGRFYSNQPQHF. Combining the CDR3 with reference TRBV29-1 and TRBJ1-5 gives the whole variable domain SAVISQKPSRDICQRGTSLTIQCQVDSQVTMMFWYRQQPGQSLTLIATANQGSEATYESGFVIDKFPISRPNLTFSTLTVSNMSPEDSSIYLCSVENRGRFYSNQPQHFGDGTRLSIL.

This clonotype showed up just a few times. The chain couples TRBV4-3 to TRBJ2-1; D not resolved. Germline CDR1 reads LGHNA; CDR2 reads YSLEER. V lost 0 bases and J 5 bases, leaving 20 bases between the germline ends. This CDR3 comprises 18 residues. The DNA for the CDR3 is TGCGCCAGCAGCCAAGACTCCCTAGACCTCCTAAGGGACAATGAGCAGTTCTTC. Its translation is CASSQDSLDLLRDNEQFF.

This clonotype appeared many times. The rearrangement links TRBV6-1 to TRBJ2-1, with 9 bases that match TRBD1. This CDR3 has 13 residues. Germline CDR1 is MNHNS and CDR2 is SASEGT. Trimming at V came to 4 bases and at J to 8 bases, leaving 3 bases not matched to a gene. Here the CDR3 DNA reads TGTGCCAGCAGTGTGGGACAGGGATATGAGCAGTTCTTC. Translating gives CASSVGQGYEQFF.

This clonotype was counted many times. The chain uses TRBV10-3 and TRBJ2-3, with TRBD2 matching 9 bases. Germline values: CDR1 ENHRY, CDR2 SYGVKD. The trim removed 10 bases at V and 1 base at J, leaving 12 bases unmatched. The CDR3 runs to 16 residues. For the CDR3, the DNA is TGTGCCACCACTCGAACTCTAGCGGGGCGCACAGATACGCAGTATTTT. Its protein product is CATTRTLAGRTDTQYF.

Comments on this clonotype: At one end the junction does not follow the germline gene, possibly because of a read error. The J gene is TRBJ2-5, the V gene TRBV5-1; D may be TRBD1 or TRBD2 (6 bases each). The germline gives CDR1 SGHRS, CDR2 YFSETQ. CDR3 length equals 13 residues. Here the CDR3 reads CTSSPGALETQYF. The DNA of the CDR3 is TGCACCAGCAGTCCGGGGGCCCTCGAGACCCAGTACTTC.

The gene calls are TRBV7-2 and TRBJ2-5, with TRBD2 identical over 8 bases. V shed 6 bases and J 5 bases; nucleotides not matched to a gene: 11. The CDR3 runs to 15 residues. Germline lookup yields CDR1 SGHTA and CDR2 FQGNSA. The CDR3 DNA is TGTGCCAGCAGGAAACTAGCGGCCCTACGGGAGACCCAGTACTTC. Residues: CASRKLAALRETQYF.

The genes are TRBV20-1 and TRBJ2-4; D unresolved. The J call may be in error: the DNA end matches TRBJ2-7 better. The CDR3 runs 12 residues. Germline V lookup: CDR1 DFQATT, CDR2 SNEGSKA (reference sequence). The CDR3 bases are TGCAGTGCTGTCTATAACTCCTACGAGCAGTACTTC. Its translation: CSAVYNSYEQYF.

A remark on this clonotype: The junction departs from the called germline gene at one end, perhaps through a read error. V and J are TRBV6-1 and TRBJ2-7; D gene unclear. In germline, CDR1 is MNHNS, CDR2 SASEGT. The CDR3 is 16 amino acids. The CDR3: CASSEGWFGGSSEQYF. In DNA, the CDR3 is TGTGCCAGCAGTGAAGGTTGGTTCGGCGGATCCTCCGAGCAGTACTTC.

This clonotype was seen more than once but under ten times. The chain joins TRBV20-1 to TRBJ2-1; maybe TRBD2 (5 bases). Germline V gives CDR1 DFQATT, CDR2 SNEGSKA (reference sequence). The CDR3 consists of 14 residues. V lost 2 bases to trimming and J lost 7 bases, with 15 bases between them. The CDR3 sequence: CSARMTNWRNEQFF. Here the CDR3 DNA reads TGCAGTGCTAGAATGACGAACTGGAGGAATGAGCAGTTCTTC.

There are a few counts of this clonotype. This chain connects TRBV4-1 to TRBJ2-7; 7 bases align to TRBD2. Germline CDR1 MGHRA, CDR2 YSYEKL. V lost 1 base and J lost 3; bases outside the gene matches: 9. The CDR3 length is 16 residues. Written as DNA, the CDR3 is TGCGCCAGCAGCCAAGGGTCGCGGGGGATTTTCTACGAGCAGTACTTC. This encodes CASSQGSRGIFYEQYF.

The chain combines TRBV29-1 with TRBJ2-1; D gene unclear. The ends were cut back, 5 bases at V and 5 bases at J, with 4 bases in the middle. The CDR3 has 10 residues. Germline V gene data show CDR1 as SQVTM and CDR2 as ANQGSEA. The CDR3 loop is CSVQNNEQFF. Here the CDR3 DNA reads TGCAGCGTTCAGAACAATGAGCAGTTCTTC.

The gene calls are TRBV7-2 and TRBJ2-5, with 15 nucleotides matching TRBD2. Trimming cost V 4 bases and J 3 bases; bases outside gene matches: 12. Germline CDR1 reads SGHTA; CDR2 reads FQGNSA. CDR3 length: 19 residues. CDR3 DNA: TGTGCCAGCAGCTGGGGACTAGCGGGGGGTCCTTCGAAAAAAGAGACCCAGTACTTC. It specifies CASSWGLAGGPSKKETQYF.

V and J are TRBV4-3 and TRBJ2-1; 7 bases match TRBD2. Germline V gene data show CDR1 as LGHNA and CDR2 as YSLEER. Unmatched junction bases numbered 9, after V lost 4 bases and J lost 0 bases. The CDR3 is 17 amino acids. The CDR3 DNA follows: TGCGCCAGCAGCCGACTCTCCGGGACTAACTCCTACAATGAGCAGTTCTTC. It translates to CASSRLSGTNSYNEQFF.

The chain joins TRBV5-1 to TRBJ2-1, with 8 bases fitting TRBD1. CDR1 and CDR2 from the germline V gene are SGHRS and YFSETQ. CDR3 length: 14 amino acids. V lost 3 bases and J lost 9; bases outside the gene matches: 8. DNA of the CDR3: TGCGCCAGCAGCTGCCGACAGGGGCGTATTGAGCAGTTCTTC. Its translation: CASSCRQGRIEQFF.

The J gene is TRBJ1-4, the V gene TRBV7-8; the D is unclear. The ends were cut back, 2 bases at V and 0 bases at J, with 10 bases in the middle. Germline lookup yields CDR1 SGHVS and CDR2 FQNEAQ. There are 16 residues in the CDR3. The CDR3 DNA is TGTGCCAGCAGCTTATTAGCGGGTGCAACTAATGAAAAACTGTTTTTT. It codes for CASSLLAGATNEKLFF.

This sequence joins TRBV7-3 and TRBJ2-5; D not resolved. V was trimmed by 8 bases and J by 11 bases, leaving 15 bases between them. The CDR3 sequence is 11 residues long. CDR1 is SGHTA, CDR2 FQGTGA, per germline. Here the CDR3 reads CASGKFDEQYF. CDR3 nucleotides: TGTGCCAGCGGTAAATTTGATGAGCAGTACTTC. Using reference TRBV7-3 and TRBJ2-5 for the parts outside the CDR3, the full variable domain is GAGVSQTPSNKVTEKGKYVELRCDPISGHTALYWYRQSLGQGPEFLIYFQGTGAADDSGLPNDRFFAVRPEGSVSTLKIQRTERGDSAVYLCASGKFDEQYFGPGTRLLVL.

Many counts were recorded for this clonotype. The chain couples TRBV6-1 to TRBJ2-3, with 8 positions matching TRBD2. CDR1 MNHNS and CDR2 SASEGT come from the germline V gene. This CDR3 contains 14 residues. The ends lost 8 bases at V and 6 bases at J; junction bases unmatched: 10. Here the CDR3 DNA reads TGTGCCAGCGAAGGGGGACTAGACTCTGATACGCAGTATTTT. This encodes CASEGGLDSDTQYF.

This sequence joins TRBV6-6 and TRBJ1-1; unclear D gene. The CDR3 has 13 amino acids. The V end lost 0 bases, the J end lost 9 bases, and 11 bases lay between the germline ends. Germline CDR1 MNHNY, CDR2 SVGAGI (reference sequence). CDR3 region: CASSYSRREKAFF. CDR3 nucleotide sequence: TGTGCCAGCAGTTACTCGAGAAGGGAGAAAGCTTTCTTT.

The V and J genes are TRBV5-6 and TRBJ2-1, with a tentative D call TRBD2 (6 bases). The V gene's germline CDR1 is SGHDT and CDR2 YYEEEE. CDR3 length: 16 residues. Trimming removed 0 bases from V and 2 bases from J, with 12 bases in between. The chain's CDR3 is CASSLGRGSTYNEQFF. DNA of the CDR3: TGTGCCAGCAGCTTGGGGCGGGGCTCTACCTACAATGAGCAGTTCTTC.

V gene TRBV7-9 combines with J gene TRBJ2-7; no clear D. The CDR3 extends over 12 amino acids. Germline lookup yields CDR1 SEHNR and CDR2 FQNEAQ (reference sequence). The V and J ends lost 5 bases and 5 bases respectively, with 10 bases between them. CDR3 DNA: TGTGCCAGCAGCCGCAGAGACGACGAGCAGTACTTC. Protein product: CASSRRDDEQYF.

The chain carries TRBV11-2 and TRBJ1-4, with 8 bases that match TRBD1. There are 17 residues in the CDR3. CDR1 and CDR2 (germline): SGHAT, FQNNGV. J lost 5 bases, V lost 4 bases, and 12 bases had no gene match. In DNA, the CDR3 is TGTGCCAGCAGCTCATATAAAAACAGGGGGGCCAATGAAAAACTGTTTTTT. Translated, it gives CASSSYKNRGANEKLFF.

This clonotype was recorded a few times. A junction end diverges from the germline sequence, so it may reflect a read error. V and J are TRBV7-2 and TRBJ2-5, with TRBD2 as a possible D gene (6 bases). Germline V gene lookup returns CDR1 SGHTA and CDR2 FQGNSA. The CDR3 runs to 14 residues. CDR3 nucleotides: TGTGCCGGCAGCTTAGAGGTGGGAGGAGAGACCCAGTACTTC. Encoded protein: CAGSLEVGGETQYF.

The CDR3 bases are TGTGCCAGCGGGGACTTTCGGTACAATGAGCAGTTCTTC. Amino acid sequence: CASGDFRYNEQFF. This chain uses TRBV7-2 with TRBJ2-1, with D possibly being TRBD2 (6 bases). V lost 8 bases, J lost 4 bases, and 12 bases lay in between. Germline CDR1 is SGHTA and CDR2 is FQGNSA. This CDR3 is 13 amino acids long.

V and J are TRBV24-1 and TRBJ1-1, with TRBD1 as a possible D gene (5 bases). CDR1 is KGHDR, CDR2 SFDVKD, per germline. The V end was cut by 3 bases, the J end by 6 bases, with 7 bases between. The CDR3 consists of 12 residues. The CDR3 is CATSDTGAEAFF. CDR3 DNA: TGTGCCACCAGTGATACAGGAGCTGAAGCTTTCTTT.

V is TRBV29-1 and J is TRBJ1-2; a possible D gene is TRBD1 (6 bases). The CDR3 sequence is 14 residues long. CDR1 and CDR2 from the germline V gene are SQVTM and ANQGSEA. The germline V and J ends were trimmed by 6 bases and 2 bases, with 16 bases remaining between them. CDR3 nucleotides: TGCAGCGTCCCCTCGGGGGGGGCCAACTATGGCTACACCTTC. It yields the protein CSVPSGGANYGYTF.

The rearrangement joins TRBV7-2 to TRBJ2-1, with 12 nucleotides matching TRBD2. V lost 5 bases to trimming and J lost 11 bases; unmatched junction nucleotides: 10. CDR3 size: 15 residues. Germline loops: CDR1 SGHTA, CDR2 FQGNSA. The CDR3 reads CASSPGLAGRTKQFF. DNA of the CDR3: TGTGCCAGCAGCCCCGGACTAGCGGGACGGACGAAGCAGTTCTTC.

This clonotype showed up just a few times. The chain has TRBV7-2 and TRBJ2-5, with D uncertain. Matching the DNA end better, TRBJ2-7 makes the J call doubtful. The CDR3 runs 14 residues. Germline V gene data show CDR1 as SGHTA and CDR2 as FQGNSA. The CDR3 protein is CASSLEMGKYEQYF. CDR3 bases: TGTGCCAGCAGCTTAGAGATGGGGAAATACGAGCAGTACTTC.